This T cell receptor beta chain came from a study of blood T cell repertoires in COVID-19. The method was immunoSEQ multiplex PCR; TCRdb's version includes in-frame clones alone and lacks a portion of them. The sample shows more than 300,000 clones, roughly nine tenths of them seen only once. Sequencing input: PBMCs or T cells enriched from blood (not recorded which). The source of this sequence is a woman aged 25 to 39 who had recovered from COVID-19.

The CDR3 DNA reads TGTGCCTGGAGTTTTTGGAGGGACCGAGATAATTCACCCCTCCACTTT. Translation: CAWSFWRDRDNSPLHF. The genes are TRBV30 and TRBJ1-6; tentative D call: TRBD1 (5 bases). The ends were cut back, 2 bases at V and 5 bases at J, with 16 bases in the middle. The germline V gene has CDR1 GTSNPN and CDR2 SVGIG (reference sequence). This CDR3 has 16 amino acids.